The sequence of this T cell receptor beta chain was determined in a study of cytomegalovirus exposure and HLA in healthy donors. Notes on the study in general: There were some V segments, including TRBV6-2 and TRBV6-3, excluded as indistinguishable. A later analysis showed TCR association rates differing by HLA locus, peaking at DRB1 and lowest at HLA-C. Three of the chains that were CMV-associated were confirmed in vitro to be specific for CMV antigens.

It was with 60 Vbeta and 13 Jbeta primers that the PCR ran. Repertoires were generated with immunoSEQ multiplex PCR, while TCRdb's copy carries only in-frame clones and drops some. This sample yields 120,000 or so clones, of which over 60% are seen a single time; approximately 1.3% belongs to the top ten. Remarks on this clone: The antigen remains undetermined.

CDR1 is SNHLY and CDR2 is FYNNEI in the germline V gene. V was shortened by 7 bases and J by 6 bases, with 21 bases between the two germline ends. The CDR3 runs 15 residues. The TCR originated in a woman in her twenties or thirties in good health and CMV-seronegative. The sequenced sample consisted of PBMCs. The chain links TRBV2 to TRBJ1-1; tentative D call: TRBD1 (5 bases). The CDR3 nucleotides are TGTGCCAGCAACCGGGGAAGGGTAGGGGAGGCTGAAGCTTTCTTT. As protein: CASNRGRVGEAEAFF.